This TCR beta chain is from a study of identical twins. Everyone who donated was a healthy Caucasian. Points from the study as a whole: Analyses based on zero insertions could be partly confounded by invariant MAIT and iNKT cells.

MiXCR, applied by TCRdb to the 5' RACE reads, yields one record per CDR3 protein. The sample records hundreds of thousands of distinct CDR3 sequences, around 6.1% being singletons. The V gene lost 0 bases and the J gene lost 11 bases, with 11 bases spanning the gap. Germline lookup yields CDR1 SGHTA and CDR2 FQGNSA. The length of the CDR3 is 13 residues. This clonotype came up many times. The antigen remains unidentified. The specimen was naive T cells sorted from blood. The source of this sequence is a man aged 18 to 30 in good health. The chain recombines TRBV7-2 with TRBJ1-5; D is undetermined. The CDR3 region is CASSLALGRSQHF. The CDR3 region has the DNA TGTGCCAGCAGCTTAGCCCTCGGGAGGTCCCAGCATTTT. The full variable domain, rest sourced from reference TRBV7-2 and TRBJ1-5, is GAGVSQSPSNKVTEKGKDVELRCDPISGHTALYWYRQSLGQGLEFLIYFQGNSAPDKSGLPSDRFSAERTGGSVSTLTIQRTQQEDSAVYLCASSLALGRSQHFGDGTRLSIL.